This T cell receptor beta chain stems from a study of blood T cell repertoires in COVID-19. V shed 5 bases and J shed 1 base, with 15 bases lying between them. CDR3 length equals 15 residues. Germline V lookup: CDR1 LNHDA, CDR2 SQIVND (reference sequence). TCRdb's table, derived via immunoSEQ multiplex PCR, lists solely in-frame clones and lacks some. The sample includes about 410,000 clones, around 92% seen only once; the top ten take around 1.7%. Clinical history as reported by participants underpinned cohort assignment. Two consecutive negative NP/OP PCR tests, clearance, or resolved symptoms defined Cohort 3 recovery.

The receptor was isolated from a woman in her twenties or thirties who had recovered from COVID-19. The chain couples TRBV19 to TRBJ2-7; D perhaps matches TRBD1 (6 bases). Material: PBMCs or T cells enriched from blood (not recorded which). DNA of the CDR3: TGTGCCAGTAGTCCTAACAGGGCCCGGTCCTACGAGCAGTACTTC. It encodes CASSPNRARSYEQYF.